The following is a T cell receptor (beta chain) sequence with its context. The data were taken from a study of blood T cell repertoires in COVID-19. In the authors' workflow: Researchers report that nucleated cell counts were estimated from reference gene primer amplification. Produced via immunoSEQ multiplex PCR; TCRdb's table is partial and in-frame only. Clone size and V and J calls were adopted from that table, with D and trimming inferred from the DNA. The sample yields roughly 250,000 clones, 75% to 90% seen once. The V gene lost 10 bases and the J gene lost 6 bases, with 19 bases spanning the gap. Germline lookup yields CDR1 MNHEY and CDR2 SVGAGI. The CDR3 sequence is 14 residues long.

The genes are TRBV6-5 and TRBJ1-5; D might be TRBD1 (5 bases). The TCR originated in a man aged 25-45 years with acute or convalescent COVID-19. The sample taken for sequencing was peripheral blood. For the CDR3, the DNA is TGTGCCATTAAAAGTGGAGGGGTCAGTCAGCCCCAGCATTTT. Translated: CAIKSGGVSQPQHF.